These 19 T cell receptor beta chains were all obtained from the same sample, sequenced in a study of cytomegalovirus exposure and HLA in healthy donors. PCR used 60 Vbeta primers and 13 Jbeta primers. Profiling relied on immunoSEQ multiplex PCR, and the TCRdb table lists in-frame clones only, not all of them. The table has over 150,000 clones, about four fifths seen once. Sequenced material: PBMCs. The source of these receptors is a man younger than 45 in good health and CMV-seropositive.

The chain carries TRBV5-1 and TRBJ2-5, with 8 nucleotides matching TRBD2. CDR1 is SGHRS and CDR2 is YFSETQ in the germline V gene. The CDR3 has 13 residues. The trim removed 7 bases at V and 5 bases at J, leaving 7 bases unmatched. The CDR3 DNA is TGCGCCAGCCCGGGGGGGAGGGGCGAGACCCAGTACTTC. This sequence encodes CASPGGRGETQYF.

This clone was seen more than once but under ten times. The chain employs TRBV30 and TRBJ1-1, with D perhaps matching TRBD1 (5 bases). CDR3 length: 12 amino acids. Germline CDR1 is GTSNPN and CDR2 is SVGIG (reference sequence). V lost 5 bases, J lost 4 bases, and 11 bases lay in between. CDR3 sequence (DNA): TGTGCCTGGGCTGGGGGGGGCACTGAAGCTTTCTTT. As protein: CAWAGGGTEAFF.

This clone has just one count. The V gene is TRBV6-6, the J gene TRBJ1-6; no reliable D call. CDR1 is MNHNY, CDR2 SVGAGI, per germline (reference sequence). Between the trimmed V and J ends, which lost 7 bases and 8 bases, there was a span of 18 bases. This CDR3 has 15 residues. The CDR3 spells CASNPAGLGDSPLHF. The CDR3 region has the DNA TGTGCCAGCAATCCTGCGGGCCTTGGGGATTCACCCCTCCACTTT.

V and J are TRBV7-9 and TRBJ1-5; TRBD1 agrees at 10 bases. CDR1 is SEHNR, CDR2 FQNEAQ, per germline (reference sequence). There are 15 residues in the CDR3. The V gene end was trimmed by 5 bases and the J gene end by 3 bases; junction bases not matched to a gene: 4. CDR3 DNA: TGTGCCAGCAGCCCCGGGACAGGGGCCAATCAGCCCCAGCATTTT. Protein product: CASSPGTGANQPQHF.

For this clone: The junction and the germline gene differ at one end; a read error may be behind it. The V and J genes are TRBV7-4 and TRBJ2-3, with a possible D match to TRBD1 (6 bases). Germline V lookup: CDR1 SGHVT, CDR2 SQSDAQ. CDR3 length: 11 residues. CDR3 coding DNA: TGTGCCAGCAGCTTAGTGACAGGTGGGGAGTTT. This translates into CASSLVTGGEF.

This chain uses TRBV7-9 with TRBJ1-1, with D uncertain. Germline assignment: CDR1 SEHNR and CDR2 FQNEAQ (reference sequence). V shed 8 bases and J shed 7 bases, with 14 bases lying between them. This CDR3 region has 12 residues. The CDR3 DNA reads TGTGCCAGCGGCGAAGTTGGAGTTGAAGCTTTCTTT. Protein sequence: CASGEVGVEAFF.

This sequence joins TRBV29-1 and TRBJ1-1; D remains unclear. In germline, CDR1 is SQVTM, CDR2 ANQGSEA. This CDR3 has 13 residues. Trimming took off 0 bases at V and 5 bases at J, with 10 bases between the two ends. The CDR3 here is CSVEDPGRTEAFF. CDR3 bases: TGCAGCGTTGAAGATCCTGGTCGGACTGAAGCTTTCTTT.

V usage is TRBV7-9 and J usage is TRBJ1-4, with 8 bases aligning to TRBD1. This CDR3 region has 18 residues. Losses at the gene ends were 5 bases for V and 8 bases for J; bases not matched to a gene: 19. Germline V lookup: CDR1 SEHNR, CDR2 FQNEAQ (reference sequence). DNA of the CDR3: TGTGCCAGCAGCCTACCCTATCCCGGGACGGCAGGGGGCGAAAAACTGTTTTTT. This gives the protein CASSLPYPGTAGGEKLFF.

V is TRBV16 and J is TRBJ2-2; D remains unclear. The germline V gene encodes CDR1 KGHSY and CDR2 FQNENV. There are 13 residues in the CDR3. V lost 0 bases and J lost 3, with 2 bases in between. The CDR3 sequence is CASSQSYTGELFF. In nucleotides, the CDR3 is TGTGCCAGCAGCCAATCCTACACCGGGGAGCTGTTTTTT.

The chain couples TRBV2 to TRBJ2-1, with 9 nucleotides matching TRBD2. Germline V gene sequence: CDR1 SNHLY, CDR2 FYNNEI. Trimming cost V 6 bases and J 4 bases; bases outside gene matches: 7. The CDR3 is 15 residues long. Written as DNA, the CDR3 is TGTGCCAGCAGCCGGCGAGCGGGGGGTTACAATGAGCAGTTCTTC. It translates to CASSRRAGGYNEQFF.

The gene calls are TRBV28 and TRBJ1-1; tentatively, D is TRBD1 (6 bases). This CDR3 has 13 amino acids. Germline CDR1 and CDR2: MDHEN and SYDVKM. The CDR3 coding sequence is TGTGGGGTCCTAGGGGGATTCAACACTGAAGCTTTCTTT. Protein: CGVLGGFNTEAFF.

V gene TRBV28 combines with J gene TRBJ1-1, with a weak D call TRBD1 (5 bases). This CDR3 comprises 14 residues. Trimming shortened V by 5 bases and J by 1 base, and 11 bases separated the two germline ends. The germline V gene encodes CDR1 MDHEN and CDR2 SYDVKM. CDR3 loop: CASSGAVGNTEAFF. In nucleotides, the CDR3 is TGTGCCAGCAGTGGGGCGGTGGGGAACACTGAAGCTTTCTTT.

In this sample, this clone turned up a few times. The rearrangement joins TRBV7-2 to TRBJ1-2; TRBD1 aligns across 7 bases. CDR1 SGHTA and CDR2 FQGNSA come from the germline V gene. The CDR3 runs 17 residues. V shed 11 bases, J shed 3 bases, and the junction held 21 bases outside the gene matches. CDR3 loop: CAGHQHTQGRLYYGYTF. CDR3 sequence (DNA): TGTGCCGGTCACCAACATACACAGGGGAGACTTTACTATGGCTACACCTTC.

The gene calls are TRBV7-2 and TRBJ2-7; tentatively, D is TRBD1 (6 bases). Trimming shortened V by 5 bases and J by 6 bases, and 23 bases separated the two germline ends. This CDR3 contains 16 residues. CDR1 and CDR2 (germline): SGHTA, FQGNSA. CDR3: CASSLNRVMDPREQYF. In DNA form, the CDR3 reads TGTGCCAGCAGCCTAAACAGGGTTATGGACCCTCGCGAGCAGTACTTC.

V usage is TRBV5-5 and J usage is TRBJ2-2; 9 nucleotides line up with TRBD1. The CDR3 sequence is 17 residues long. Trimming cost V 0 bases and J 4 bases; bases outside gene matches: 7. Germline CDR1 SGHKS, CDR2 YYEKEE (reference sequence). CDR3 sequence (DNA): TGTGCCAGCAGCTTGGGGGGGAACAGGGGGCTCACCGGGGAGCTGTTTTTT. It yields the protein CASSLGGNRGLTGELFF.

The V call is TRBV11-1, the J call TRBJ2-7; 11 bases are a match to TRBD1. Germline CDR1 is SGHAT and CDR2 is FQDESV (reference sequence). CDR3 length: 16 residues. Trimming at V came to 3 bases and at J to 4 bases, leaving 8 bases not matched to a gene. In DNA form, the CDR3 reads TGTGCCAGCAGCTTTACTGAATGGGACAGGGGGTACGAGCAGTACTTC. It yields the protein CASSFTEWDRGYEQYF.

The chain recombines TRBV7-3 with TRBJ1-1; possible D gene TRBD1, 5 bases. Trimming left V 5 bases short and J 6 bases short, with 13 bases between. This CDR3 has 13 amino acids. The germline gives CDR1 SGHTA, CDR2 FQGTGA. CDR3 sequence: CASSILDSSEAFF. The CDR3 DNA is TGTGCCAGCAGCATACTCGACAGCTCTGAAGCTTTCTTT.

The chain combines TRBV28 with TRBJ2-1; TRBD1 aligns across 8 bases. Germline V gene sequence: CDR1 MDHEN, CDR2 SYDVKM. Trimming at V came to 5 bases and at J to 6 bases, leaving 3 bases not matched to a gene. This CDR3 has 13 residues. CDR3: CASSPDRGNEQFF. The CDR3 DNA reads TGTGCCAGCAGTCCAGACAGGGGCAATGAGCAGTTCTTC. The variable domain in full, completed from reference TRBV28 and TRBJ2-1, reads DVKVTQSSRYLVKRTGEKVFLECVQDMDHENMFWYRQDPGLGLRLIYFSYDVKMKEKGDIPEGYSVSREKKERFSLILESASTNQTSMYLCASSPDRGNEQFFGPGTRLTVL.

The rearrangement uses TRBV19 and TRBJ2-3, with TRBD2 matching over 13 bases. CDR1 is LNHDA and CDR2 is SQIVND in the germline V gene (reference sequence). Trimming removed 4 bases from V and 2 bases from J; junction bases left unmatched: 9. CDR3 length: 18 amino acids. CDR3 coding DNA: TGTGCCAGTAGTAAGAGGACTAGCGGGGGCCCTATCACAGATACGCAGTATTTT. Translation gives CASSKRTSGGPITDTQYF.